A single sample is the source of the 19 T cell receptor beta chains below, sequenced in a study of control samples from healthy donors and cancer patients. Clones were read by immunoSEQ multiplex PCR, and TCRdb kept only the in-frame ones, dropping some. This table holds about 81,000 clones, over 90% found once. Sequencing input: blood. Receptor source: a woman in her late teens or twenties in good health.

V usage is TRBV2 and J usage is TRBJ1-4; TRBD1 might be the D (5 bases). Trimming stripped 6 bases from V and 5 bases from J, with 10 bases between. CDR3 length: 13 amino acids. Looked up from germline, CDR1 is SNHLY and CDR2 is FYNNEI. CDR3 in amino acids: CASSIRQNEKLFF. CDR3 DNA sequence: TGTGCCAGCAGCATAAGACAGAATGAAAAACTGTTTTTT.

This clone was detected once. CDR3 region: CASSFLLRYNEQFF. As DNA, the CDR3 is TGTGCCAGCAGTTTTTTACTGAGGTACAATGAGCAGTTCTTC. The chain carries TRBV28 and TRBJ2-1; D gene unclear. With 3 bases removed from V and 4 bases from J, the gap between germline ends came to 10 bases. CDR3 length: 14 amino acids. Looked up from germline, CDR1 is MDHEN and CDR2 is SYDVKM.

The J gene is TRBJ2-5, the V gene TRBV19; 8 nucleotides match TRBD1. Losses at the gene ends were 10 bases for V and 4 bases for J; bases not matched to a gene: 20. The germline gives CDR1 LNHDA, CDR2 SQIVND (reference sequence). The CDR3 totals 17 residues. The CDR3 region is CATRQGKVFGSGETQYF. The CDR3, as DNA: TGTGCCACACGACAGGGGAAGGTTTTTGGATCCGGAGAGACCCAGTACTTC.

The CDR3 DNA reads TGCAGCGTTGCCGGACTGGACTCTGGGGAGATAGTTTACGAGCAGTACTTC. Protein: CSVAGLDSGEIVYEQYF. V is TRBV29-1 and J is TRBJ2-7; D might be TRBD2 (5 bases). CDR3 length: 17 residues. Germline CDR1 and CDR2: SQVTM and ANQGSEA. V gave up 4 bases and J gave up 4 bases, with 26 bases separating them.

This rearrangement joins TRBV18 to TRBJ2-3, with D possibly matching TRBD2 (5 bases). This CDR3 has 14 amino acids. Germline CDR1 reads KGHSH; CDR2 reads LQKENI. V lost 5 bases, J lost 2 bases, and 11 bases lay in between. The CDR3: CASSYLRDTDTQYF. CDR3 sequence (DNA): TGTGCCAGCTCATACTTACGGGACACAGATACGCAGTATTTT. The whole variable domain, filled in from reference TRBV18 and TRBJ2-3, reads NAGVMQNPRHLVRRRGQEARLRCSPMKGHSHVYWYRQLPEEGLKFMVYLQKENIIDESGMPKERFSAEFPKEGPSILRIQQVVRGDSAAYFCASSYLRDTDTQYFGPGTRLTVL.

The V and J genes are TRBV27 and TRBJ1-5, with D hard to call. Germline CDR1 MNHEY, CDR2 SMNVEV (reference sequence). Trimming cost V 8 bases and J 5 bases, with 13 bases left between them. This CDR3 is 13 amino acids long. The DNA for the CDR3 is TGTGCCAGCGGTGGGATTGCCTATCAGCCCCAGCATTTT. It encodes CASGGIAYQPQHF.

The chain employs TRBV14 and TRBJ1-1; 8 bases agree with TRBD1. Germline V gene sequence: CDR1 SGHDN, CDR2 FVKESK. The CDR3 covers 15 residues. The J segment lost 0 bases and the V segment lost 3 bases, leaving 3 bases of the junction unmatched. DNA of the CDR3: TGTGCCAGCAGCCAGAGACAGGGGATGAACACTGAAGCTTTCTTT. This sequence encodes CASSQRQGMNTEAFF.

This chain connects TRBV2 to TRBJ2-1; 8 nucleotides line up with TRBD2. This CDR3 region has 13 residues. Per the germline V gene, CDR1 is SNHLY and CDR2 is FYNNEI. Losses at the gene ends were 4 bases for V and 13 bases for J; bases not matched to a gene: 9. CDR3 sequence: CASSGGVAGHQFF. CDR3 bases: TGTGCCAGCAGTGGGGGAGTAGCGGGGCATCAGTTCTTC.

This rearrangement joins TRBV7-9 to TRBJ1-4; 9 bases are shared with TRBD1. Germline V gives CDR1 SEHNR, CDR2 FQNEAQ (reference sequence). CDR3 length: 14 amino acids. The J segment lost 8 bases and the V segment lost 4 bases, leaving 5 bases of the junction unmatched. CDR3 in amino acids: CASSWDREREKLFF. CDR3 in DNA: TGTGCCAGCAGCTGGGACAGGGAAAGGGAAAAACTGTTTTTT.

This rearrangement joins TRBV4-1 to TRBJ2-1; D is ambiguous. Deletions cut 2 bases from V and 3 bases from J, with 26 bases between. The CDR3 has 20 amino acids. Germline lookup yields CDR1 MGHRA and CDR2 YSYEKL. The CDR3, as DNA: TGCGCCAGCAGCCAAAGAGTAAGACCTTGGGCACTCGGTCACTACAATGAGCAGTTCTTC. Translating it yields CASSQRVRPWALGHYNEQFF.

This clone has only a few counts. J is TRBJ2-2 and V is TRBV24-1; the D is unclear. The germline V gene has CDR1 KGHDR and CDR2 SFDVKD. Deletions cut 5 bases from V and 2 bases from J, with 8 bases between. The CDR3 spans 14 residues. In nucleotides, the CDR3 is TGTGCCACCAGTGCTCCACCTAACACCGGGGAGCTGTTTTTT. Translation gives CATSAPPNTGELFF.

This clone was seen a handful of times. The rearrangement uses TRBV7-3 and TRBJ1-5, with D perhaps matching TRBD1 (5 bases). CDR3 size: 13 residues. Looked up from germline, CDR1 is SGHTA and CDR2 is FQGTGA. V shed 5 bases and J shed 4 bases, with 9 bases lying between them. Here the CDR3 DNA reads TGTGCCAGCAGCCCAGGGAGTAATCAGCCCCAGCATTTT. It yields the protein CASSPGSNQPQHF. Together with reference TRBV7-3 and TRBJ1-5, the CDR3 gives the full variable domain: GAGVSQTPSNKVTEKGKYVELRCDPISGHTALYWYRQSLGQGPEFLIYFQGTGAADDSGLPNDRFFAVRPEGSVSTLKIQRTERGDSAVYLCASSPGSNQPQHFGDGTRLSIL.

This rearrangement joins TRBV6-2 or TRBV6-3 to TRBJ2-3, with 7 bases aligning to TRBD2. Trimming at V came to 2 bases and at J to 2 bases, leaving 4 bases not matched to a gene. This CDR3 spans 15 amino acids. CDR1 is MNHEY and CDR2 is SVGEGT in the germline V gene. Here the CDR3 reads CASSYGGLNTDTQYF. CDR3 nucleotides: TGTGCCAGCAGTTACGGGGGACTAAACACAGATACGCAGTATTTT.

Here the CDR3 reads CASSLVRGQGGNEKLFF. Here the CDR3 DNA reads TGCGCCAGCAGCTTGGTGCGGGGACAGGGAGGGAATGAAAAACTGTTTTTT. This rearrangement joins TRBV5-1 to TRBJ1-4, with 9 bases lining up with TRBD1. Unmatched junction bases numbered 8, after V lost 0 bases and J lost 5 bases. The CDR3 runs to 17 residues. Germline V gene lookup returns CDR1 SGHRS and CDR2 YFSETQ.

The table lists this clone with a count of one. The chain joins TRBV28 to TRBJ2-1, with TRBD1 matching over 12 bases. The CDR3 has 15 amino acids. Germline CDR1 reads MDHEN; CDR2 reads SYDVKM. The V gene end was trimmed by 5 bases and the J gene end by 8 bases; junction bases not matched to a gene: 7. The CDR3 coding sequence is TGTGCCAGCAGTCTTACCGGGACAGGGGGCGATGAGCAGTTCTTC. It codes for CASSLTGTGGDEQFF.

The chain couples TRBV9 to TRBJ2-3; 10 nucleotides agree with TRBD1. Germline V gene sequence: CDR1 SGDLS, CDR2 YYNGEE. V trimming: 1 base; J trimming: 4 bases; junction bases outside the gene matches: 3. The length of the CDR3 is 15 residues. As DNA, the CDR3 is TGTGCCAGCAGCGTACGACAGGGGGCCCCAGATACGCAGTATTTT. Translated: CASSVRQGAPDTQYF.

This clone was counted a single time. The chain has TRBV9 and TRBJ1-1; unclear D gene. Germline CDR1 SGDLS, CDR2 YYNGEE. The V end lost 2 bases, the J end lost 6 bases, and 8 bases lay between the germline ends. The CDR3 runs 12 residues. For the CDR3, the DNA is TGTGCCAGCAGCGTCGACGGATCTGAAGCTTTCTTT. This codes for CASSVDGSEAFF.

The V gene is TRBV7-2, the J gene TRBJ1-1; D not certain. From germline, CDR1 is SGHTA and CDR2 FQGNSA. The CDR3 spans 14 residues. Trimming cost V 5 bases and J 0 bases, with 10 bases left between them. CDR3 nucleotides: TGTGCCAGCAGCCCCAGCCCGGTGAACACTGAAGCTTTCTTT. Its translation is CASSPSPVNTEAFF.

The chain joins TRBV27 to TRBJ2-5; the match to TRBD1 covers 7 bases. V shed 2 bases and J 4 bases; nucleotides not matched to a gene: 10. There are 16 residues in the CDR3. Per the germline V gene, CDR1 is MNHEY and CDR2 is SMNVEV (reference sequence). The chain's CDR3 is CASSLTPDRLTETQYF. The CDR3 DNA reads as TGTGCCAGCAGTTTAACCCCGGACAGGCTCACAGAGACCCAGTACTTC.